A single sample is the source of the 16 T cell receptor beta chains below, sequenced in a study of CD8 T cells in ankylosing spondylitis. Antigens for these TCRs are unknown. Overall study findings and caveats: Roughly eight highly homologous variants made up a TCR beta motif, and this motif appeared characteristic of ankylosing spondylitis blood.

TCRdb reprocessed the 5' RACE reads via MiXCR and lists one record per CDR3 protein. The table lists 470,000 or so distinct CDR3 sequences, about 24% of them singletons, with 0.75% to 0.9% in the top ten. Material for sequencing was blood, either unsorted or a sorted T cell fraction (not recorded which). The receptors come from a male donor with ankylosing spondylitis.

This clonotype has more than one count but fewer than ten. The gene calls are TRBV29-1 and TRBJ2-1, with unresolved D. Germline V gene lookup returns CDR1 SQVTM and CDR2 ANQGSEA. Deletions cut 5 bases from V and 0 bases from J, with 2 bases between. There are 11 residues in the CDR3. In nucleotides, the CDR3 is TGCAGCGTTCTCTCCTACAATGAGCAGTTCTTC. It translates to CSVLSYNEQFF.

The J gene is TRBJ1-3, the V gene TRBV10-3; tentative D call: TRBD1 (5 bases). V shed 3 bases and J shed 0 bases, with 9 bases lying between them. The CDR3 runs 15 residues. From germline, CDR1 is ENHRY and CDR2 SYGVKD. CDR3 nucleotides: TGTGCCATCAGTGATACAGGAATCTCTGGAAACACCATATATTTT. Amino acids: CAISDTGISGNTIYF.

This clonotype was observed a handful of times. The chain carries TRBV11-2 and TRBJ2-6; no firm D call. CDR1 is SGHAT, CDR2 FQNNGV, per germline. The V gene lost 5 bases and the J gene lost 2 bases, with 7 bases spanning the gap. The CDR3 loop spans 14 amino acids. This CDR3 reads CASSLPTGANVLTF. The CDR3 nucleotides are TGTGCCAGCAGCCTCCCTACTGGGGCCAACGTCCTGACTTTC.

The chain couples TRBV5-6 to TRBJ2-5; TRBD2 matches 11 bases. The CDR3 extends over 16 amino acids. Germline V gene sequence: CDR1 SGHDT, CDR2 YYEEEE. Germline trimming cut 4 bases from V and 5 bases from J; bases unmatched to any gene: 10. This CDR3 is CASSQIAGGGHETQYF. CDR3 bases: TGTGCCAGCAGCCAAATAGCGGGAGGGGGCCATGAGACCCAGTACTTC.

Only a few counts were recorded for this clonotype. V gene TRBV5-1 combines with J gene TRBJ1-1, with D possibly TRBD1 on 6 matching bases. The length of the CDR3 is 14 residues. V lost 4 bases and J 5 bases, leaving 15 bases between the germline ends. The germline V gene encodes CDR1 SGHRS and CDR2 YFSETQ. The CDR3 nucleotides are TGCGCCAGCAGCAAGACAGGAAGTCGAACTGAAGCTTTCTTT. Translation: CASSKTGSRTEAFF.

The CDR3 loop reads CASSQVGPSTDTQYF. CDR3 nucleotides: TGTGCCAGCAGCCAAGTCGGCCCCTCCACAGATACGCAGTATTTT. This chain joins TRBV3-1 and TRBJ2-3; no clear D. The CDR3 spans 15 residues. The germline V gene encodes CDR1 LGHDT and CDR2 YNNKEL (reference sequence). Trimming shortened V by 1 base and J by 2 bases, and 10 bases separated the two germline ends.

The chain is built from TRBV7-9 and TRBJ2-6; D unresolved. V was cut by 11 bases and J by 2 bases, with 10 bases left in between. In germline, CDR1 is SEHNR, CDR2 FQNEAQ (reference sequence). This CDR3 has 13 amino acids. CDR3 residues: CAGLTAGANVLTF. In DNA, the CDR3 is TGTGCCGGCTTGACCGCTGGGGCCAACGTCCTGACTTTC.

The sample holds a few counts of this clonotype. V is TRBV5-1 and J is TRBJ2-7; 7 nucleotides line up with TRBD1. The V gene's germline CDR1 is SGHRS and CDR2 YFSETQ. The CDR3 totals 15 residues. The V segment lost 4 bases and the J segment 1 base; nucleotides outside the gene matches: 8. CDR3 coding DNA: TGCGCCAGCAGCGCTTACAGGGGCGTATCCTACGAGCAGTACTTC. It codes for CASSAYRGVSYEQYF.

The V and J genes are TRBV12-3 or TRBV12-4 and TRBJ2-6, with TRBD1 identical over 10 bases. Trimming took 10 bases from V and 4 from J; bases not matched to a gene: 16. The CDR3 contains 18 residues. The CDR3, as DNA: TGTGCCATCAGCTCCGGGACAGGGGTGTCGTTCGGGGCCAACGTCCTGACTTTC. The encoded protein is CAISSGTGVSFGANVLTF.

The chain is built from TRBV11-2 and TRBJ1-4; D ambiguous. The germline V and J ends were trimmed by 6 bases and 5 bases, with 16 bases remaining between them. CDR1 is SGHAT and CDR2 is FQNNGV in the germline V gene. The CDR3 has 15 amino acids. CDR3 residues: CASRFRGYHNEKLFF. The CDR3 coding sequence is TGTGCCAGCAGATTTCGGGGTTATCACAATGAAAAACTGTTTTTT.

The V gene is TRBV20-1, the J gene TRBJ2-6; D uncertain. Germline V CDR1 and CDR2: DFQATT, SNEGSKA (reference sequence). The CDR3 totals 14 residues. The V end lost 3 bases, the J end lost 0 bases, and 6 bases lay between the germline ends. This CDR3 is CSARHGSGANVLTF. The CDR3 coding sequence is TGCAGTGCTAGGCACGGCTCTGGGGCCAACGTCCTGACTTTC.

The CDR3 DNA follows: TGTGCCAGCAGCTGGGGGGTAGGCAACACTGAAGCTTTCTTT. Translated, it gives CASSWGVGNTEAFF. This chain uses TRBV5-5 with TRBJ1-1, with D possibly TRBD1 on 5 matching bases. V was trimmed by 3 bases and J by 2 bases, leaving 11 bases between them. This CDR3 contains 14 residues. The V gene's germline CDR1 is SGHKS and CDR2 YYEKEE (reference sequence).

This chain connects TRBV20-1 to TRBJ1-3; TRBD1 aligns across 10 bases. Losses at the gene ends were 4 bases for V and 4 bases for J; bases not matched to a gene: 4. CDR1 is DFQATT and CDR2 is SNEGSKA in the germline V gene (reference sequence). The CDR3 runs 14 residues. The chain's CDR3 is CSAIRQGAGNTIYF. CDR3 nucleotides: TGCAGTGCTATAAGACAGGGGGCAGGAAACACCATATATTTT.

The rearrangement uses TRBV5-6 and TRBJ2-3; D ambiguous. There are 11 residues in the CDR3. Germline V gene lookup returns CDR1 SGHDT and CDR2 YYEEEE. V lost 2 bases and J lost 7, with 5 bases in between. The CDR3 region has the DNA TGTGCCAGCAGCTTACGGAATACGCAGTATTTT. Protein sequence: CASSLRNTQYF.

The chain employs TRBV11-1 and TRBJ1-1, with D unresolved. CDR3 length equals 13 residues. Germline loops: CDR1 SGHAT, CDR2 FQDESV (reference sequence). V was clipped by 7 bases and J by 10 bases, with 19 bases between them. The CDR3 coding sequence is TGTGCCAGCATCGCTTTCGGAACCGGAGCAGCTTTCTTT. This translates into CASIAFGTGAAFF. Drawing the rest from reference TRBV11-1 and TRBJ1-1, the complete variable domain is EAEVAQSPRYKITEKSQAVAFWCDPISGHATLYWYRQILGQGPELLVQFQDESVVDDSQLPKDRFSAERLKGVDSTLKIQPAELGDSAMYLCASIAFGTGAAFFGQGTRLTVV.

This clonotype was seen only a few times. This chain joins TRBV25-1 and TRBJ2-1; 9 positions agree with TRBD1. Germline CDR1 MGHDK, CDR2 SYGVNS. Trimming took 2 bases from V and 6 from J; bases not matched to a gene: 11. The CDR3 sequence is 17 residues long. The CDR3 spells CASSEGGEGQGGNEQFF. Written as DNA, the CDR3 is TGTGCCAGCAGTGAAGGTGGGGAGGGACAGGGCGGCAATGAGCAGTTCTTC.